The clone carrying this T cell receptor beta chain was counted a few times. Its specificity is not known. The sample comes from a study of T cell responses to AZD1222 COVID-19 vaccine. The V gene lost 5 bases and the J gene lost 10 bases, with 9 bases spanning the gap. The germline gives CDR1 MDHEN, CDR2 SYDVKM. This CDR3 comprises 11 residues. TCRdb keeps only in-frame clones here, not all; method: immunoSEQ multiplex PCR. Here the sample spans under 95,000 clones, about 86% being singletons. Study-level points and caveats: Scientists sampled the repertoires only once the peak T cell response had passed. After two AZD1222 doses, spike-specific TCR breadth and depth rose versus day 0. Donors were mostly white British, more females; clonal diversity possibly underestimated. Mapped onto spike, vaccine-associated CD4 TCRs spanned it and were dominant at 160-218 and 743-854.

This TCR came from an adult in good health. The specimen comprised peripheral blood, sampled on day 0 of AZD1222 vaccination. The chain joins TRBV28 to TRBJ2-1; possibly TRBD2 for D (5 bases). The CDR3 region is CASSPPGEQFF. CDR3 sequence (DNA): TGTGCCAGCAGTCCCCCGGGGGAGCAGTTCTTC.